These 21 T cell receptor beta chains came from one sample sequenced in a study of blood T cell repertoires in COVID-19. Produced via immunoSEQ multiplex PCR; TCRdb's table is partial and in-frame only. In the table there are over 200,000 clones, under 90% of which are singletons. Sequencing used PBMCs or T cells enriched from blood (not recorded which). These TCRs come from a woman under 40 with acute COVID-19.

This sequence joins TRBV7-2 and TRBJ1-2; 8 nucleotides align to TRBD1. Germline V gene data show CDR1 as SGHTA and CDR2 as FQGNSA. The CDR3 totals 15 residues. With 0 bases clipped from V and 4 bases from J, the junction kept 4 bases outside the gene matches. Here the CDR3 reads CASSLAAGGSYGYTF. The CDR3 DNA reads as TGTGCCAGCAGCTTAGCGGCAGGGGGCAGCTATGGCTACACCTTC.

This chain uses TRBV9 with TRBJ2-6; D not certain. The V and J ends lost 3 bases and 0 bases respectively, with 7 bases between them. The CDR3 spans 15 residues. Germline CDR1 SGDLS, CDR2 YYNGEE. CDR3 in amino acids: CASSATTSGANVLTF. The CDR3 bases are TGTGCCAGCAGCGCAACAACCTCTGGGGCCAACGTCCTGACTTTC.

The rearrangement joins TRBV5-1 to TRBJ2-6, with 11 positions matching TRBD1. Per the germline V gene, CDR1 is SGHRS and CDR2 is YFSETQ. The CDR3 contains 18 residues. With V trimmed by 4 bases and J by 0 bases, 6 bases remained unmatched. The CDR3 region is CASSKTDRGPSGANVLTF. The CDR3 DNA is TGCGCCAGCAGCAAAACGGACAGGGGGCCCTCTGGGGCCAACGTCCTGACTTTC.

This chain links TRBV3-1 (or the pseudogene TRBV3-2) with TRBJ2-3; 10 positions match TRBD1. Losses at the gene ends were 1 base for V and 4 bases for J; bases not matched to a gene: 14. The CDR3 runs 19 residues. Germline V gene lookup returns CDR1 LGHDT and CDR2 YNNKEL (reference sequence). The CDR3 reads CASSQASYRPGQGSDTQYF. The CDR3 bases are TGTGCCAGCAGCCAAGCCTCCTATCGACCGGGACAGGGGTCAGATACGCAGTATTTT.

As concerns this clone: Other nucleotide sequences from this sample produce the same CDR3. The chain carries TRBV11-3 and TRBJ2-1; 12 bases are a match to TRBD2. The CDR3 is made up of 16 amino acids. V lost 3 bases and J lost 0; bases outside the gene matches: 0. The germline CDR1 and CDR2 sequences are SGHNT and YENEEA. The CDR3 loop reads CASSLGLAGSYNEQFF. As DNA, the CDR3 is TGTGCCAGCAGCTTGGGACTAGCGGGCTCCTACAATGAGCAGTTCTTC.

The chain has TRBV7-8 and TRBJ1-4, with D unclear. V dropped 5 bases and J dropped 0 bases, with 16 bases sitting between them. The CDR3 length is 17 residues. From germline, CDR1 is SGHVS and CDR2 FQNEAQ. This CDR3 is CASSPEELTATNEKLFF. DNA of the CDR3: TGTGCCAGCAGCCCCGAGGAGTTAACTGCAACTAATGAAAAACTGTTTTTT.

The chain combines TRBV29-1 with TRBJ2-3; 10 nucleotides align to TRBD2. V was clipped by 5 bases and J by 4 bases; unmatched bases: 0. The CDR3 is 12 amino acids. Germline CDR1 reads SQVTM; CDR2 reads ANQGSEA. This chain's CDR3 is CSVLAGADTQYF. CDR3 in DNA: TGCAGCGTTCTAGCGGGGGCAGATACGCAGTATTTT.

This rearrangement joins TRBV6-5 to TRBJ1-5, with TRBD1 matching 9 bases. Germline lookup yields CDR1 MNHEY and CDR2 SVGAGI. V lost 6 bases and J lost 3; bases outside the gene matches: 6. This CDR3 spans 15 amino acids. CDR3 sequence reads: CASSWDRAPNQPQHF. The CDR3 bases are TGTGCCAGCAGCTGGGACAGGGCCCCCAATCAGCCCCAGCATTTT.

This clone was detected once. The chain uses TRBV10-3 and TRBJ1-2; 7 bases are shared with TRBD1. V was pared by 4 bases and J by 4 bases, with 3 bases of the junction left unmatched. From germline, CDR1 is ENHRY and CDR2 SYGVKD. There are 13 residues in the CDR3. CDR3 protein: CAISGDSIYGYTF. DNA for the CDR3: TGTGCCATCAGTGGGGACAGCATCTATGGCTACACCTTC.

This clone was counted only a few times. J is TRBJ1-6 and V is TRBV5-1; D may be TRBD1 (5 bases). The germline V gene has CDR1 SGHRS and CDR2 YFSETQ. This CDR3 comprises 14 residues. V was cut by 3 bases and J by 5 bases, with 9 bases left in between. The CDR3 reads CASSYGQDNSPLHF. As DNA, the CDR3 is TGCGCCAGCAGCTATGGACAAGATAATTCACCCCTCCACTTT.

This clone was recorded only once. The gene calls are TRBV7-2 and TRBJ1-2, with D possibly matching TRBD1 (5 bases). Germline V CDR1 and CDR2: SGHTA, FQGNSA. The germline V and J ends were trimmed by 4 bases and 0 bases, with 6 bases remaining between them. The CDR3 is 13 amino acids. The CDR3 DNA reads TGTGCCAGCAGCTCGACAGCTAACTATGGCTACACCTTC. Translating it yields CASSSTANYGYTF.

The table lists this clone with a count of one. The chain carries TRBV7-2 and TRBJ1-1; the D gene is possibly TRBD1 (5 bases). This CDR3 is built from 15 residues. V lost 3 bases, J lost 1 base, and 12 bases lay in between. Germline loops: CDR1 SGHTA, CDR2 FQGNSA. The CDR3 region is CASSLARGGNTEAFF. The CDR3, as DNA: TGTGCCAGCAGCTTGGCCCGGGGGGGGAACACTGAAGCTTTCTTT.

The chain is built from TRBV24-1 and TRBJ2-7; a possible D gene is TRBD1 (5 bases). This CDR3 spans 13 amino acids. V lost 6 bases and J 3 bases, leaving 11 bases between the germline ends. Germline V gives CDR1 KGHDR, CDR2 SFDVKD. CDR3 nucleotide sequence: TGTGCCACCAGTTCAGGGTCTCACTACGAGCAGTACTTC. Encoded protein: CATSSGSHYEQYF.

The rearrangement uses TRBV12-3 or TRBV12-4 and TRBJ1-5; the D is unclear. This CDR3 has 13 residues. The V end was cut by 7 bases, the J end by 2 bases, with 9 bases between. The CDR3 DNA reads TGTGCCAGCAACACGGAGGGCAATCAGCCCCAGCATTTT. Translating gives CASNTEGNQPQHF.

The gene calls are TRBV10-1 and TRBJ2-5; 7 bases match TRBD1. This CDR3 comprises 15 residues. Losses at the gene ends were 0 bases for V and 5 bases for J; bases not matched to a gene: 6. CDR1 and CDR2 (germline): WNHNN, SYGVQD (reference sequence). CDR3 nucleotides: TGCGCCAGCAGTGAGTCAGGGGGCGCGGAGGAGACCCAGTACTTC. Translating gives CASSESGGAEETQYF.

This clone appeared once. The CDR3 loop reads CASTGQKNTGELFF. The CDR3 nucleotides read TGCGCCAGCACGGGACAGAAAAACACCGGGGAGCTGTTTTTT. The rearrangement links TRBV5-1 to TRBJ2-2; 7 bases match TRBD1. This CDR3 has 14 residues. Germline CDR1 SGHRS, CDR2 YFSETQ. The junction had 4 bases not matched to a gene; V was cut back by 6 bases and J by 2 bases.

The chain is built from TRBV5-6 and TRBJ2-7; 9 nucleotides agree with TRBD2. V was clipped by 3 bases and J by 3 bases; unmatched bases: 7. The CDR3 is 15 amino acids. Germline values: CDR1 SGHDT, CDR2 YYEEEE. The CDR3 region is CASSSASGEYYEQYF. CDR3 in DNA: TGTGCCAGCAGCTCAGCTAGCGGGGAATACTACGAGCAGTACTTC.

The rearrangement joins TRBV20-1 to TRBJ2-1; D unclear. Per the germline V gene, CDR1 is DFQATT and CDR2 is SNEGSKA (reference sequence). CDR3 size: 11 residues. V was pared by 4 bases and J by 6 bases, with 7 bases between. CDR3 residues: CSATSANEQFF. CDR3 bases: TGCAGTGCTACGAGCGCCAATGAGCAGTTCTTC.

The chain recombines TRBV13 with TRBJ1-2, with a tentative D call TRBD1 (6 bases). The CDR3 is made up of 13 amino acids. Germline CDR1 reads PRHDT; CDR2 reads FYEKMQ (reference sequence). Between the trimmed V and J ends, which lost 5 bases and 8 bases, there was a span of 15 bases. The CDR3 region has the DNA TGTGCCAGCAGCGGAAGCGGGGGGCGAGGCTACACCTTC. This codes for CASSGSGGRGYTF. Variable domain in full (rest from reference TRBV13 and TRBJ1-2): AAGVIQSPRHLIKEKRETATLKCYPIPRHDTVYWYQQGPGQDPQFLISFYEKMQSDKGSIPDRFSAQQFSDYHSELNMSSLELGDSALYFCASSGSGGRGYTFGSGTRLTVV.

The chain couples TRBV7-3 to TRBJ2-1; TRBD2 matches at 9 bases. V lost 3 bases and J lost 4; bases outside the gene matches: 4. The CDR3 has 15 residues. Per germline, CDR1 SGHTA and CDR2 FQGTGA. Written as DNA, the CDR3 is TGTGCCAGCAGCTTGGCAAGCGGGGGGTACAATGAGCAGTTCTTC. As protein: CASSLASGGYNEQFF.

This chain links TRBV27 with TRBJ2-1; 12 bases align to TRBD2. The CDR3 is 18 residues long. Germline V gives CDR1 MNHEY, CDR2 SMNVEV (reference sequence). Trimming cost V 3 bases and J 1 base; bases outside gene matches: 7. This CDR3 is CASSLPPSGGASYNEQFF. The CDR3 DNA sequence: TGTGCCAGCAGTTTGCCGCCTAGCGGGGGGGCTTCCTACAATGAGCAGTTCTTC.